Included here is one TCR beta chain sequence, with context. Time point: newly diagnosed GD, antithyroid drugs for less than 3 months. Isolated PBMC RNA provided the starting material for the TCR library. These data come from a study of regulatory T cells in long-lasting Graves disease. To make TCR beta libraries, researchers used iRepertoire HTBI primers and Arm-PCR of CDR3 regions. One entry per CDR3 protein, called by TCRdb with MiXCR from the multiplex PCR reads. The sample carries 400,000 to 500,000 distinct CDR3 sequences, 12% to 15% recorded once. These data were likewise used in another study, on T cells in Graves' hyperthyroidism and ophthalmopathy.

The specimen comprised peripheral blood mononuclear cells (PBMCs), sampled at new diagnosis, from a patient treated with antithyroid drugs. This clonotype was obtained from a woman in her forties or fifties with Graves disease.

The CDR3 here is CSATSGRPSYNEQFF. The CDR3 DNA follows: TGCAGTGCAACTAGCGGGAGGCCCTCCTACAATGAGCAGTTCTTC. The rearrangement joins TRBV20-1 to TRBJ2-1; 12 nucleotides line up with TRBD2. Trimming took 6 bases from V and 0 from J; bases not matched to a gene: 3. The CDR3 totals 15 residues. CDR1 and CDR2 (germline): DFQATT, SNEGSKA (reference sequence).